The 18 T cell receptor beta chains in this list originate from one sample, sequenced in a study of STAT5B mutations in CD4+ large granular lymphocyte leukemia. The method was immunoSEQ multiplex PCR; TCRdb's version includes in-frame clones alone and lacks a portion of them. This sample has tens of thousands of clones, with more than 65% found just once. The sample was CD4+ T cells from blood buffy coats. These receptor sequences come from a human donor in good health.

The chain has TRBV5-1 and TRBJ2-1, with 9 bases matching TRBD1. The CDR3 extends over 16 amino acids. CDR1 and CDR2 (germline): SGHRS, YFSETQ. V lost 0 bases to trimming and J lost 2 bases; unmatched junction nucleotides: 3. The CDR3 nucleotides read TGCGCCAGCAGCTTGGGGACAGGGGCGACCTACAATGAGCAGTTCTTC. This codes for CASSLGTGATYNEQFF.

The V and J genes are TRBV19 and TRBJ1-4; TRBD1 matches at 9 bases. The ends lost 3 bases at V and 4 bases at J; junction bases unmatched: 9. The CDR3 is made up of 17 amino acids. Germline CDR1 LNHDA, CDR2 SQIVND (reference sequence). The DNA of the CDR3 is TGTGCCAGTAGTATTTTGGACAGGGGAGTCAGTAATGAAAAACTGTTTTTT. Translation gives CASSILDRGVSNEKLFF.

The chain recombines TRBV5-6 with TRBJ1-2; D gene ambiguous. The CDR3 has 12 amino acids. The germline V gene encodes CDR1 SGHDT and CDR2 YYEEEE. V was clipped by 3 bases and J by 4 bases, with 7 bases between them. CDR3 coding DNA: TGTGCCAGCAGCTCGGACTCCTATGGCTACACCTTC. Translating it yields CASSSDSYGYTF.

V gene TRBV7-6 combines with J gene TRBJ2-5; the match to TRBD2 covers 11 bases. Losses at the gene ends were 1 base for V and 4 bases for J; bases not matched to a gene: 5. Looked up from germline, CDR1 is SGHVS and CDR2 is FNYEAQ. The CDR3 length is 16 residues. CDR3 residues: CASSLGTSGSPETQYF. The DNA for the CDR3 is TGTGCCAGCAGCTTAGGGACTAGCGGGTCGCCAGAGACCCAGTACTTC. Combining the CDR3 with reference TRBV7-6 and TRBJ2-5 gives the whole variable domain GAGVSQSPRYKVTKRGQDVALRCDPISGHVSLYWYRQALGQGPEFLTYFNYEAQQDKSGLPNDRFSAERPEGSISTLTIQRTEQRDSAMYRCASSLGTSGSPETQYFGPGTRLLVL.

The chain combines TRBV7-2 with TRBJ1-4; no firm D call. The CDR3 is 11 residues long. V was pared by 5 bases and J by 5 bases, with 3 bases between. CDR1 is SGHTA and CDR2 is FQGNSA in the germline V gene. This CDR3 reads CASSQNEKLFF. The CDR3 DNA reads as TGTGCCAGCAGCCAAAATGAAAAACTGTTTTTT. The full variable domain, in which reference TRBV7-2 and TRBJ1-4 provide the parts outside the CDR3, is GAGVSQSPSNKVTEKGKDVELRCDPISGHTALYWYRQSLGQGLEFLIYFQGNSAPDKSGLPSDRFSAERTGGSVSTLTIQRTQQEDSAVYLCASSQNEKLFFGSGTQLSVL.

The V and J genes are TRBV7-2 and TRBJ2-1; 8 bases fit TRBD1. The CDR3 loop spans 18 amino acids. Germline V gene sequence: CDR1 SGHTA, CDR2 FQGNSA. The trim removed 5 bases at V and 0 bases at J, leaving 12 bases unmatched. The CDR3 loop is CASSVTRTGFSSYNEQFF. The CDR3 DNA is TGTGCCAGCAGCGTCACACGGACAGGGTTCAGCTCCTACAATGAGCAGTTCTTC.

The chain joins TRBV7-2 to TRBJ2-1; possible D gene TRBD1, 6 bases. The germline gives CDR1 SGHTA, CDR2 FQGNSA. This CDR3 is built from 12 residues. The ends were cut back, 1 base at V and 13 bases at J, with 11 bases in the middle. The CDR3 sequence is CASSLVGRGQFF. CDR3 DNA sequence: TGTGCCAGCAGCTTAGTGGGCAGGGGACAGTTCTTC.

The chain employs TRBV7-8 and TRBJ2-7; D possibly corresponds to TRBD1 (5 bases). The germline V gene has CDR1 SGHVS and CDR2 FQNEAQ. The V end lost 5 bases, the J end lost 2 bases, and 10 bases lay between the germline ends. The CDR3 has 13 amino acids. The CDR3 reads CASSPWTTYEQYF. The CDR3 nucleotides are TGTGCCAGCAGCCCTTGGACAACCTACGAGCAGTACTTC.

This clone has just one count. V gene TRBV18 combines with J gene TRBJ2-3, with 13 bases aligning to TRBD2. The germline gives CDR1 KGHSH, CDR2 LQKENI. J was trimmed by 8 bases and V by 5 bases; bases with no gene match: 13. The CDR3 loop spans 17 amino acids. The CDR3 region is CASSSTSGGHLAGTQYF. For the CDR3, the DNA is TGTGCCAGCTCATCGACTAGCGGGGGGCACCTCGCAGGTACGCAGTATTTT. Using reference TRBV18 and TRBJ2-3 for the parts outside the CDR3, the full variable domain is NAGVMQNPRHLVRRRGQEARLRCSPMKGHSHVYWYRQLPEEGLKFMVYLQKENIIDESGMPKERFSAEFPKEGPSILRIQQVVRGDSAAYFCASSSTSGGHLAGTQYFGPGTRLTVL.

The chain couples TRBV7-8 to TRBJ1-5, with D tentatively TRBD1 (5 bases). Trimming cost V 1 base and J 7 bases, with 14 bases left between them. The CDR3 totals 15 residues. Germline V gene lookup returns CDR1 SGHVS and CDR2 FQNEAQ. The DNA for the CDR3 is TGTGCCAGCAGCTTAGATTTGACAGAGCTGCAGCCCCAGCATTTT. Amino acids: CASSLDLTELQPQHF. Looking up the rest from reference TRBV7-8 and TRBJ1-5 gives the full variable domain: GAGVSQSPRYKVAKRGQDVALRCDPISGHVSLFWYQQALGQGPEFLTYFQNEAQLDKSGLPSDRFFAERPEGSVSTLKIQRTQQEDSAVYLCASSLDLTELQPQHFGDGTRLSIL.

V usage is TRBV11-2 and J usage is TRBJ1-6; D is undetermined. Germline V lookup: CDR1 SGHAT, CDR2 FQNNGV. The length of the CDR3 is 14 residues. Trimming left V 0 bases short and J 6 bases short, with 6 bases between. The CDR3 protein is CASSLDGFNSPLHF. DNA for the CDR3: TGTGCCAGCAGCTTAGACGGGTTTAATTCACCCCTCCACTTT.

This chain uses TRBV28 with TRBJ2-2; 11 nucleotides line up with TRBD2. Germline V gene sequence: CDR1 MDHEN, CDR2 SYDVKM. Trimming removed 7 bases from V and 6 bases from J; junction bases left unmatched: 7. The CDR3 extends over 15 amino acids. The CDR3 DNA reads TGTGCCAGCATTCTTAGCGGGGGGGCCCCCGGGGAGCTGTTTTTT. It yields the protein CASILSGGAPGELFF.

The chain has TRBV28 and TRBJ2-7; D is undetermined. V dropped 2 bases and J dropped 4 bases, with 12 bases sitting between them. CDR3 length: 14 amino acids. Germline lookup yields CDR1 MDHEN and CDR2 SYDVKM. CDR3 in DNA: TGTGCCAGCAGTTTAAGGTACAGATTATACGAGCAGTACGTC. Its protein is CASSLRYRLYEQYV.

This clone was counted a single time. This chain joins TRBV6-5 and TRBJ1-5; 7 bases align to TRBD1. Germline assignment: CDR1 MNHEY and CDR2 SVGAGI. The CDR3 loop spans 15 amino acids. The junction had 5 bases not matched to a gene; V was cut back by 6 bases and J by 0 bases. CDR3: CASRMTGYSNQPQHF. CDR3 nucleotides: TGTGCCAGCAGGATGACAGGGTATAGCAATCAGCCCCAGCATTTT.

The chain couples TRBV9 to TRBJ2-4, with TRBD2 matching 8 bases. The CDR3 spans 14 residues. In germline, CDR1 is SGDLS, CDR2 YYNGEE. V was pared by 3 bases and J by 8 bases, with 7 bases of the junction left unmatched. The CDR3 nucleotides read TGTGCCAGCAGCGAGGGGTCGGGGGGGCACATTCAGTACTTC. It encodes CASSEGSGGHIQYF.

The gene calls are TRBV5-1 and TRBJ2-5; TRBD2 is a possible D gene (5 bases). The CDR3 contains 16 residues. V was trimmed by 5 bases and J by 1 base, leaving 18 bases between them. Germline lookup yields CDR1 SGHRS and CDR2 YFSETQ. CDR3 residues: CASRGAQVGVQETQYF. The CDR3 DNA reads TGCGCCAGCAGAGGAGCTCAGGTCGGGGTCCAAGAGACCCAGTACTTC. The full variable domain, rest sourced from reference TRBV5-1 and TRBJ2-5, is KAGVTQTPRYLIKTRGQQVTLSCSPISGHRSVSWYQQTPGQGLQFLFEYFSETQRNKGNFPGRFSGRQFSNSRSEMNVSTLELGDSALYLCASRGAQVGVQETQYFGPGTRLLVL.

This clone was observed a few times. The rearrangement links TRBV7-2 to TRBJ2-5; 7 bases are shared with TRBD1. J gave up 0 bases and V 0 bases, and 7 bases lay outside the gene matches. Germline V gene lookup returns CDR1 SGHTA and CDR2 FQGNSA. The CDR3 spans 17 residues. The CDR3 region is CASSLARGGSYQETQYF. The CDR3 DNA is TGTGCCAGCAGCTTAGCGCGAGGGGGCTCGTACCAAGAGACCCAGTACTTC.

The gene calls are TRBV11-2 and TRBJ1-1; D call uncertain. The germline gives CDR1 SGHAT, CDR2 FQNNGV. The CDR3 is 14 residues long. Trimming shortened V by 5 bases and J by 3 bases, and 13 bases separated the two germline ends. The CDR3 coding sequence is TGTGCCAGCAGCGTCGCTCGACTAGACACTGAAGCTTTCTTT. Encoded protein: CASSVARLDTEAFF.